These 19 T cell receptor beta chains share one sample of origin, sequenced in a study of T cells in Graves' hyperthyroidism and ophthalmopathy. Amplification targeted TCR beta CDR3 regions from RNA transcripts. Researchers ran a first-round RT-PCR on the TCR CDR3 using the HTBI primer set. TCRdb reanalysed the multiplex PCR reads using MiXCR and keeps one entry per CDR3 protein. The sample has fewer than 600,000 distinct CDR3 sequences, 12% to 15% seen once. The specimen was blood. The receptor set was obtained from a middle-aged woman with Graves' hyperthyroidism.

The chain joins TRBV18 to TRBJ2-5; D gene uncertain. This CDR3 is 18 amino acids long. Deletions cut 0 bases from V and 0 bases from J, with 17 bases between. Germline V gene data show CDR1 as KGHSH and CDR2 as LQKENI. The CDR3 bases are TGTGCCAGCTCACCACCGCGTGCTGGGCTGGGGAACCAAGAGACCCAGTACTTC. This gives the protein CASSPPRAGLGNQETQYF.

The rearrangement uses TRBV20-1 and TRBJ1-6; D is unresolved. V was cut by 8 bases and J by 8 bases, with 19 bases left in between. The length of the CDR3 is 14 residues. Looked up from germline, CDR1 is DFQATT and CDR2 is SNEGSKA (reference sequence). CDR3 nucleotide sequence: TGCAGTTCTCGGGGATTTCTGGTAGATTCACCCCTCCACTTT. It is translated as CSSRGFLVDSPLHF.

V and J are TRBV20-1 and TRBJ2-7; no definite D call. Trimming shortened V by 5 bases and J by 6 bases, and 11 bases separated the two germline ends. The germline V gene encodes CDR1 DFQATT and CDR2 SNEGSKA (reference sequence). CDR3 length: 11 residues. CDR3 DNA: TGCAGTGCTCGAAGAGCAGGCGAGCAGTACTTC. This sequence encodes CSARRAGEQYF.

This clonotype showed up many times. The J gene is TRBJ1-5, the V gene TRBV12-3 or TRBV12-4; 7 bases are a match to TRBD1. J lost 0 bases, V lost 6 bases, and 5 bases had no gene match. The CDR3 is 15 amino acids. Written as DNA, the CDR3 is TGTGCCAGCAGCCCGACAGGGTATAGCAATCAGCCCCAGCATTTT. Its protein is CASSPTGYSNQPQHF.

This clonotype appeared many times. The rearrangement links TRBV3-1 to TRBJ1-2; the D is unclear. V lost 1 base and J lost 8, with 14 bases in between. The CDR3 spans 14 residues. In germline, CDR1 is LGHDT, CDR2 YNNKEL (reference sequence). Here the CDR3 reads CASSQVSFPGGYTF. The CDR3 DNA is TGTGCCAGCAGCCAAGTTTCGTTTCCTGGGGGCTACACCTTC. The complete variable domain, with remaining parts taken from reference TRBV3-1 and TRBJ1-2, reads DTAVSQTPKYLVTQMGNDKSIKCEQNLGHDTMYWYKQDSKKFLKIMFSYNNKELIINETVPNRFSPKSPDKAHLNLHINSLELGDSAVYFCASSQVSFPGGYTFGSGTRLTVV.

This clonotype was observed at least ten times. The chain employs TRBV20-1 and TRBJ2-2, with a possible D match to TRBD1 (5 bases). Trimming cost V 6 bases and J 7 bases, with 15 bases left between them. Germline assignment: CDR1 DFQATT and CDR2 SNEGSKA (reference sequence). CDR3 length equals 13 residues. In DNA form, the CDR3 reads TGCAGTGCCATCAGGGCCCAGGGCGGGGAGCTGTTTTTT. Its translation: CSAIRAQGGELFF.

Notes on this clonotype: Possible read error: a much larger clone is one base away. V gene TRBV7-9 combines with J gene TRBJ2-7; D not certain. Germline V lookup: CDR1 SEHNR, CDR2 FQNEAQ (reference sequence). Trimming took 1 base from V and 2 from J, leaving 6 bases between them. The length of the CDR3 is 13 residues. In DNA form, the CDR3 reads TGTGCCAGCAGCTTAGGGATTCCCTACGAGCAGTACTTC. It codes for CASSLGIPYEQYF.

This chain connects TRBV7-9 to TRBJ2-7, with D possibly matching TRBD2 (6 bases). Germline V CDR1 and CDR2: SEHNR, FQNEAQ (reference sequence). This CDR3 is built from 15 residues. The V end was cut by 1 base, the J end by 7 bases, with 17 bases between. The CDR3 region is CASSLDGGTLEEQYF. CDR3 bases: TGTGCCAGCAGCTTAGACGGCGGGACCCTTGAGGAGCAGTACTTC.

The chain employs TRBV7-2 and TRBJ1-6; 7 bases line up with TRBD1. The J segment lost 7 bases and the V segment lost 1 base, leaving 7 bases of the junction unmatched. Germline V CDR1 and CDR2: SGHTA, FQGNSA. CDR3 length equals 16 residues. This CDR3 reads CASSLVYRGGNSPLHF. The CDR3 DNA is TGTGCCAGCAGCTTAGTCTACAGGGGTGGGAATTCACCCCTCCACTTT.

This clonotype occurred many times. For the CDR3, the DNA is TGTGCCAGTAGTATCACGGGGACAGGGGGTCAGCCCCAGCATTTT. Protein sequence: CASSITGTGGQPQHF. The gene calls are TRBV19 and TRBJ1-5; 11 nucleotides line up with TRBD1. The junction had 4 bases not matched to a gene; V was cut back by 3 bases and J by 6 bases. The CDR3 has 15 amino acids. The germline CDR1 and CDR2 sequences are LNHDA and SQIVND (reference sequence).

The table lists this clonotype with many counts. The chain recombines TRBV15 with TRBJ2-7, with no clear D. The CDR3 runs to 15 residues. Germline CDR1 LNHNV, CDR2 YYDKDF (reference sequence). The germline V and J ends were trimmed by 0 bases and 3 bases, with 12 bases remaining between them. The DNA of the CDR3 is TGTGCCACCAGCAGAGATCTAGGCGCTAGCTACGAGCAGTACTTC. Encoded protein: CATSRDLGASYEQYF.

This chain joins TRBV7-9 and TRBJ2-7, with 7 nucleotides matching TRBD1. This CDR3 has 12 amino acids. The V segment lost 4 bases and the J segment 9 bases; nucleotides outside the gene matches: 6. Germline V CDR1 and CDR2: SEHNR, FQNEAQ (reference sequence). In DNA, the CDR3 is TGTGCCAGCAGCTCGACAGGGTGGCCGCAGTACTTC. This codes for CASSSTGWPQYF.

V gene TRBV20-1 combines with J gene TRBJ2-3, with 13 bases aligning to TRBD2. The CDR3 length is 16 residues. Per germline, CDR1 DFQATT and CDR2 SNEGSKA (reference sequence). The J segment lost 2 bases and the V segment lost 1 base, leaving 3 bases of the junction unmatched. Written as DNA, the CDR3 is TGCAGTGCTAGAGGACTAGCGGGAGGCTTCACAGATACGCAGTATTTT. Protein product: CSARGLAGGFTDTQYF.

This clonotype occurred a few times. CDR3 DNA: TGTGCCAGCCCCCGGTGGGCTTTCTTT. Encoded protein: CASPRWAFF. The genes are TRBV28 and TRBJ1-1, with D uncertain. Germline V gene data show CDR1 as MDHEN and CDR2 as SYDVKM. The CDR3 runs to 9 residues. Trimming cost V 8 bases and J 11 bases, with 9 bases left between them.

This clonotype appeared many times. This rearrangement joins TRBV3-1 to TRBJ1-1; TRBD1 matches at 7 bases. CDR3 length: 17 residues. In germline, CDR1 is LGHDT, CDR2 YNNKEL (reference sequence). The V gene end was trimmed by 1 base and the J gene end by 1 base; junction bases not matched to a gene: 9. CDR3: CASSQGRGRGKNTEAFF. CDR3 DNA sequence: TGTGCCAGCAGCCAAGGGAGGGGCAGGGGGAAGAACACTGAAGCTTTCTTT.

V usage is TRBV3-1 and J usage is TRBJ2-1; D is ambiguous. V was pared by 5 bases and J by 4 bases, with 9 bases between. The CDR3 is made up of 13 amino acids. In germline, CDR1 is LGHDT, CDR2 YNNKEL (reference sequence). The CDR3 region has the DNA TGTGCCAGCAGCTCCACACCATACAATGAGCAGTTCTTC. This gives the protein CASSSTPYNEQFF.

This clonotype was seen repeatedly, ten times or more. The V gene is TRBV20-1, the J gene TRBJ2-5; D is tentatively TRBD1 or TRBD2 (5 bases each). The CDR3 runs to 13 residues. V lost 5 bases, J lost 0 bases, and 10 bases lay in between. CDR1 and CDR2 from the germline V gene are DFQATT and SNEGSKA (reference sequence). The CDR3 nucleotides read TGCAGTGCTCACGGGACGTACCAAGAGACCCAGTACTTC. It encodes CSAHGTYQETQYF.

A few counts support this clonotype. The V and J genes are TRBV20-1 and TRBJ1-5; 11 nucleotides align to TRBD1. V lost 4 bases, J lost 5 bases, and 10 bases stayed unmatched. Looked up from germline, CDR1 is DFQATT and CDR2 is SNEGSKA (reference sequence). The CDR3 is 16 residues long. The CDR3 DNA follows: TGCAGTGCTACCCCGGGACAGGGGGTCTCCTATCAGCCCCAGCATTTT. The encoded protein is CSATPGQGVSYQPQHF.

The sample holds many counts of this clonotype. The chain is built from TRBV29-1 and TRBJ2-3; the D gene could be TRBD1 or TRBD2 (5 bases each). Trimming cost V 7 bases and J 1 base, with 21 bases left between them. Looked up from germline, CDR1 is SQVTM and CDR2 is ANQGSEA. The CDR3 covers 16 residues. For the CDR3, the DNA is TGCAGCGCCAGACCGGGACGGATTCGGGGCACAGATACGCAGTATTTT. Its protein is CSARPGRIRGTDTQYF.